This TCR beta chain was recorded in a study of technical replicates of blood from several donors. In germline, CDR1 is KGHSH, CDR2 LQKENI. V shed 4 bases, J shed 5 bases, and the junction held 10 bases outside the gene matches. CDR3 size: 18 residues. Only in-frame clones appear in the TCRdb table, and some are missing; sequencing was by immunoSEQ multiplex PCR. The data contain approximately 15,000 clones, over 70% of them singletons. The TCR was taken from a human donor in good health. The rearrangement joins TRBV18 to TRBJ2-2; 13 bases line up with TRBD2. Sequencing input: PBMCs. Written as DNA, the CDR3 is TGTGCCAGCTCACTTTGGACTAGCGGGAGAAACGGGACCGGGGAGCTGTTTTTT. Translation: CASSLWTSGRNGTGELFF.